This T cell receptor beta chain was observed in a study of cytomegalovirus exposure and HLA in healthy donors. A multiplex PCR was run with 60 Vbeta primers and 13 Jbeta primers. Sequencing was performed with immunoSEQ multiplex PCR; in TCRdb, only in-frame clones are kept and a portion is missing. The table lists some 190,000 clones, 76% of them singletons. About this clone itself: Its antigen is unknown.

The CDR3 loop spans 18 amino acids. The ends lost 2 bases at V and 4 bases at J; junction bases unmatched: 11. Per the germline V gene, CDR1 is GTSNPN and CDR2 is SVGIG (reference sequence). Overall study findings and caveats: No immune exposure information besides CMV serostatus was available. An observed cluster of highly shared sequence variants was recorded as a likely sequencing artifact.

The chain links TRBV30 to TRBJ2-2; 12 bases agree with TRBD2. This TCR came from a woman younger than 45 in good health and CMV-seropositive. Sequencing was done on a sample of PBMCs. The CDR3 region has the DNA TGTGCCTGGAGTCCCCAGCTAGCGGGGGGGTTCGGCACCGGGGAGCTGTTTTTT. Protein product: CAWSPQLAGGFGTGELFF.